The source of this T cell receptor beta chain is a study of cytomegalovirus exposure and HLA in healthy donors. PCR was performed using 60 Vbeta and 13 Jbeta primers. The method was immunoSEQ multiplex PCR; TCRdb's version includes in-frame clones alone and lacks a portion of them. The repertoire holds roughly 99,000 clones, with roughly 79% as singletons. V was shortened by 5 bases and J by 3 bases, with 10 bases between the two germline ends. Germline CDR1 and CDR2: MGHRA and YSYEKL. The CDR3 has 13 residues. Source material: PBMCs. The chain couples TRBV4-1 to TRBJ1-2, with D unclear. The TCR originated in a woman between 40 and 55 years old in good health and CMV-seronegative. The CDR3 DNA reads TGCGCCAGCAGCGGAGAGGGCTACTATGGCTACACCTTC. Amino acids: CASSGEGYYGYTF.